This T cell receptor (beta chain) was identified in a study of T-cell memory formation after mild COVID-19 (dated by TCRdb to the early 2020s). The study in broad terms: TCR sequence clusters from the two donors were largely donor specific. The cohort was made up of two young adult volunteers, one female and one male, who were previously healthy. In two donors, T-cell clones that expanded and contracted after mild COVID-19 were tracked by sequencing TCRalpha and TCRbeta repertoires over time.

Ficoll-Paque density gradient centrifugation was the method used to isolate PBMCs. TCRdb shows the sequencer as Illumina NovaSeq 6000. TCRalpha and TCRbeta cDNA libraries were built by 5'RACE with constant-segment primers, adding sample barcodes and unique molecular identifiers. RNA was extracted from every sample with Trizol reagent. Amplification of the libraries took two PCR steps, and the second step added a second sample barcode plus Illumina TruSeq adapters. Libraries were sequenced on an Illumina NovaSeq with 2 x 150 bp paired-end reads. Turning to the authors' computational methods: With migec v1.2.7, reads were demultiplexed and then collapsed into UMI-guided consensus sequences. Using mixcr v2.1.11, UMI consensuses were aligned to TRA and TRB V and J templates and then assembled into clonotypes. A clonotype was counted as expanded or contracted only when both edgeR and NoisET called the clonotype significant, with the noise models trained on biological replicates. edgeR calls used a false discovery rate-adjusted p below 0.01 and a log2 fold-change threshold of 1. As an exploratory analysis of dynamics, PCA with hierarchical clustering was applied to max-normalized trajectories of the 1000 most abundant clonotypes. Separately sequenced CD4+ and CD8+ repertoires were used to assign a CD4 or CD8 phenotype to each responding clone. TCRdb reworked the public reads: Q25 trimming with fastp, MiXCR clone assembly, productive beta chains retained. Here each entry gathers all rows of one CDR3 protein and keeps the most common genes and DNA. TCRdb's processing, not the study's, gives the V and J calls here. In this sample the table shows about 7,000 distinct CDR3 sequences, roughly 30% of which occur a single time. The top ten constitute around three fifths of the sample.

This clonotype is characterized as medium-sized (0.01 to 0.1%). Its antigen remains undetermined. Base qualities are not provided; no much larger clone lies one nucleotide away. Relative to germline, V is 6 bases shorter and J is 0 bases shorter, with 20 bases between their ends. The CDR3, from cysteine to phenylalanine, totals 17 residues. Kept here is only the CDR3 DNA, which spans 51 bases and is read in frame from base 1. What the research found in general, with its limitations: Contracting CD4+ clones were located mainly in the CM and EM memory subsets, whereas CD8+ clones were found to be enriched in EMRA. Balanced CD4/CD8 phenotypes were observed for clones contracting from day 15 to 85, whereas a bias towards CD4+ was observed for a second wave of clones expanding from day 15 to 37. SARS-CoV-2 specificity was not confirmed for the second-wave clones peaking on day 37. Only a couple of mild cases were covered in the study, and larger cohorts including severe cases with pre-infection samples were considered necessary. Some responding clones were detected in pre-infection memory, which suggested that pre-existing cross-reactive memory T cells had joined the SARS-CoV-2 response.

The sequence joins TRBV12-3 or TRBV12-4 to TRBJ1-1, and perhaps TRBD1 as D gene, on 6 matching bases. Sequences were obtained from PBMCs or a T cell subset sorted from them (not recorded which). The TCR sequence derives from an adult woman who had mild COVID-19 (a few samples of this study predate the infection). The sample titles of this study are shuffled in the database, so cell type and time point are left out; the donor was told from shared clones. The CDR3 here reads CASRRLPGHRLNTEAFF. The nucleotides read TGTGCCAGCAGGAGGCTACCGGGACACCGCTTGAACACTGAAGCTTTCTTT.